The present entry profiles one T cell receptor beta chain with its context. The data were produced by immunoSEQ multiplex PCR, yet TCRdb's version contains in-frame clones alone and is incomplete. The sample holds roughly 100,000 clones; around 95% are singletons and the top ten take 0.22%. The sample originates from a study of technical replicates of blood from a few donors. The source of this sequence is a human donor in good health. The sample taken for sequencing was T cells isolated from PBMCs.

DNA of the CDR3: TGTGCCAGCTCACTAACAGGTTCCTACGAGCAGTACTTC. It codes for CASSLTGSYEQYF. The chain has TRBV18 and TRBJ2-7; D may be TRBD1 (5 bases). Germline V CDR1 and CDR2: KGHSH, LQKENI. This CDR3 comprises 13 residues. Trimming took 4 bases from V and 1 from J, leaving 8 bases between them.